This TCR beta chain emerged from a study of OX40 agonist ivuxolimab in advanced cancers. Across the study: With a range of about 20 to 79, age averaged about 59 years, and 70% to 85% were male. Whole-study results and caveats: Determination of antigen specificity was not performed for the expanded peripheral T cells. Low levels of normalized T-cell clonal expansion also appeared in some nonresponders. CD8+ T cells (on average) carried more expanded clones than CD4+ T cells.

V was trimmed by 6 bases and J by 6 bases, leaving 12 bases between them. The V gene's germline CDR1 is SGHTA and CDR2 FQGTGA. The CDR3 extends over 14 amino acids. The data were produced by immunoSEQ multiplex PCR, yet TCRdb's version contains in-frame clones alone and is incomplete. Of roughly 60,000 clones listed, around 88% are singletons. In its sample, this clone was seen once. Its antigen is as yet unknown. Sequencing was performed on CD4+ or CD8+ T cells sorted from blood, taken in a trial of the OX40 agonist ivuxolimab. V and J are TRBV7-3 and TRBJ1-6; perhaps TRBD1 as D (6 bases). The receptor comes from an adult with an advanced solid tumor such as melanoma, head and neck, liver or kidney cancer. The CDR3 protein is CASRTGGSNSPLHF. CDR3 DNA: TGTGCCAGCAGGACCGGGGGCTCTAATTCACCCCTCCACTTT. The whole variable domain, remainder taken from reference TRBV7-3 and TRBJ1-6, is GAGVSQTPSNKVTEKGKYVELRCDPISGHTALYWYRQSLGQGPEFLIYFQGTGAADDSGLPNDRFFAVRPEGSVSTLKIQRTERGDSAVYLCASRTGGSNSPLHFGNGTRLTVT.